Listed here are 9 T cell receptor beta chains from one sample, sequenced in a study of metastatic and nonmetastatic thyroid tumors. Each patient went into thyroid surgery without having received any treatment. With MiXCR, TCRdb reprocessed the PCR reads. The sample shows some 28,000 clones, around 20% of them seen only once. The sample was blood. These receptors originate from a female donor with papillary thyroid cancer or a benign thyroid nodule (not recorded which). Some clones in this sample may be carry-over from other donors' samples.

This clone was counted at least ten times. J is TRBJ1-3 and V is TRBV12-3 or TRBV12-4; the D is unclear. This CDR3 contains 13 residues. The ends were cut back, 5 bases at V and 4 bases at J, with 9 bases in the middle. In DNA form, the CDR3 reads TGTGCCAGCAGTCGGGCAGCGGGAAACACCATATATTTT. It specifies CASSRAAGNTIYF.

The genes are TRBV2 and TRBJ1-2; the D gene is possibly TRBD1 (5 bases). V gave up 8 bases and J gave up 2 bases, with 15 bases separating them. Germline CDR1 and CDR2: SNHLY and FYNNEI. The CDR3 runs to 14 residues. CDR3 DNA sequence: TGTGCCAGCCCTGACTTCGGGGCCAACTATGGCTACACCTTC. Its protein is CASPDFGANYGYTF.

This clone was counted at least ten times. The V call is TRBV11-2, the J call TRBJ2-3; TRBD1 aligns across 10 bases. CDR1 is SGHAT and CDR2 is FQNNGV in the germline V gene. The CDR3 is 14 amino acids. Trimming removed 5 bases from V and 7 bases from J; junction bases left unmatched: 6. As DNA, the CDR3 is TGTGCCAGCAGCCCGCCGGACAGGGGGTATACGCAGTATTTT. Protein: CASSPPDRGYTQYF.

This clone was seen many times. The chain has TRBV3-1 and TRBJ2-2; TRBD1 might be the D (6 bases). CDR3 size: 14 residues. With 6 bases removed from V and 5 bases from J, the gap between germline ends came to 13 bases. Germline V gene lookup returns CDR1 LGHDT and CDR2 YNNKEL (reference sequence). CDR3 in amino acids: CASSLQGGTGELFF. The CDR3 DNA reads TGTGCCAGCAGTTTACAGGGTGGGACCGGGGAGCTGTTTTTT.

This clone was found many times. V is TRBV7-9 and J is TRBJ1-1, with a possible D match to TRBD1 (6 bases). Germline V CDR1 and CDR2: SEHNR, FQNEAQ (reference sequence). This CDR3 is built from 13 residues. Trimming removed 5 bases at V and 10 bases at J, with 17 bases between. CDR3 loop: CASSDGGAERAFF. As DNA, the CDR3 is TGTGCCAGCAGCGACGGGGGCGCGGAAAGAGCTTTCTTT.

This clone occurred a few times. At one end, the junction sequence differs from germline, possibly due to a read error. The rearrangement links TRBV15 to TRBJ1-2, with TRBD1 matching over 7 bases. Germline V gene lookup returns CDR1 LNHNV and CDR2 YYDKDF (reference sequence). The CDR3 is 14 residues long. CDR3 sequence reads: CAASRGQDARGYTF. In DNA form, the CDR3 reads TGTGCCGCCAGCAGAGGACAGGACGCCAGGGGCTACACCTTC.

This clone is medium-sized by share. The chain joins TRBV2 to TRBJ2-5, with D possibly called TRBD1 or TRBD2 (6 bases each). Germline CDR1 reads SNHLY; CDR2 reads FYNNEI. This CDR3 has 15 amino acids. The V end lost 6 bases, the J end lost 4 bases, and 18 bases lay between the germline ends. The CDR3, as DNA: TGTGCCAGCAGCCCCGACCTGGGGGGCCCAGAGACCCAGTACTTC. Its protein product is CASSPDLGGPETQYF.

In the case of this clone: A read error may account for a junction end that differs from germline. The chain carries TRBV7-7 and TRBJ2-5; 11 nucleotides match TRBD1. This CDR3 is built from 16 residues. Germline V lookup: CDR1 SSHAT, CDR2 FNYEAQ (reference sequence). DNA of the CDR3: TGTGCTAGCAGCCCACGGACAGGGGGCCATCAAGAGACCCAGTACTTC. It specifies CASSPRTGGHQETQYF.

This clone appeared many times. The rearrangement joins TRBV5-4 to TRBJ1-3; no reliable D call. The V and J ends lost 9 bases and 3 bases respectively, with 7 bases between them. Germline V gene data show CDR1 as SGHNT and CDR2 as YYREEE (reference sequence). The CDR3 runs to 11 residues. CDR3 residues: CANGNGNTIYF. The CDR3 coding sequence is TGTGCCAACGGGAATGGAAACACCATATATTTT.